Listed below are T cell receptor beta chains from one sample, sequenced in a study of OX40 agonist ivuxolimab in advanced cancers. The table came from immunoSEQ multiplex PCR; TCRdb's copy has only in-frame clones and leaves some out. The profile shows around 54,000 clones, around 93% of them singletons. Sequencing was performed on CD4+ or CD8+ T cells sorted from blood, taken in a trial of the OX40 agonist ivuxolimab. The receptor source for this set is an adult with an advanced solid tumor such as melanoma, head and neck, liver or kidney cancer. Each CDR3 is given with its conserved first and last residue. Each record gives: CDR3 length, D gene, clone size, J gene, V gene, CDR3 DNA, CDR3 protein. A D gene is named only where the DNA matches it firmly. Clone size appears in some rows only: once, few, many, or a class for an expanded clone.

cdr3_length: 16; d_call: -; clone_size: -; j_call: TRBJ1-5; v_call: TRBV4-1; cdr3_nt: TGCGCCAGCAGCCAAAGCCCCCAGGATGGCAATCAGCCCCAGCATTTT; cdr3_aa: CASSQSPQDGNQPQHF
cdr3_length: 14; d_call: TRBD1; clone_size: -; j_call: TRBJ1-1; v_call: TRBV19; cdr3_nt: TGTGCCAGTAGTTTACAGGGGGCTCGAACTGAAGCTTTCTTT; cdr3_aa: CASSLQGARTEAFF
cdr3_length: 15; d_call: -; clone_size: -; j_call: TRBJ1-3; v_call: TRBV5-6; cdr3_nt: TGTGCCAGCAGCTTGGACAGATTCTCTGGAAACACCATATATTTT; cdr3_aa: CASSLDRFSGNTIYF
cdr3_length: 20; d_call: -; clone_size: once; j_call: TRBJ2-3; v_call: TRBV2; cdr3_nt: TGTGCCAGCAGTGAAAGGAGGGGCGGTGGGGTTTTTATTCACACAGATACGCAGTATTTT; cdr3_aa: CASSERRGGGVFIHTDTQYF
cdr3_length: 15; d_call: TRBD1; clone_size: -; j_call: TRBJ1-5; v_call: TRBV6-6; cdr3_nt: TGTGCCAGCAGTTACTATCGACAGGGGGGGCAGCCCCAGCATTTT; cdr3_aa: CASSYYRQGGQPQHF
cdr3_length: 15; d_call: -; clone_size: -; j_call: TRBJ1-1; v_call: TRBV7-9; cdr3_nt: TGTGCCAGCAGCTCCCCCCTAGGTGGGGACACTGAAGCTTTCTTT; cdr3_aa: CASSSPLGGDTEAFF
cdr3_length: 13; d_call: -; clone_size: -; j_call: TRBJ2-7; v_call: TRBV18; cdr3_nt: TGTGCCAGCACCACAGGGCCCAGCTACGAGCAGTACTTC; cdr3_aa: CASTTGPSYEQYF
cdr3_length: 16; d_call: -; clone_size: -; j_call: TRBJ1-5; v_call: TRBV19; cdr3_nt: TGTGCCAGTAGTATCGGGATTCCCTATAGCAATCAGCCCCAGCATTTT; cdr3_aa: CASSIGIPYSNQPQHF
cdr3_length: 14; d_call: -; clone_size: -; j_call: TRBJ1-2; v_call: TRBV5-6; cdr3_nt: TGTGCCAGCAGCAGCGCCGCGGGATTGGCAAGCTACACCTTC; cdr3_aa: CASSSAAGLASYTF
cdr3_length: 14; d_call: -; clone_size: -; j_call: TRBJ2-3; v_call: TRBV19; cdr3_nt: TGTGCCAGTAGTATAATCGGGGGATTAGATACGCAGTATTTT; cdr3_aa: CASSIIGGLDTQYF
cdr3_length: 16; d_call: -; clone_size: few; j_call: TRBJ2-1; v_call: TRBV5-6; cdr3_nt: TGTGCCAGCAGCTTGGGATTGCTTAGCGTCGGGAATGAGCAGTTCTTC; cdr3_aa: CASSLGLLSVGNEQFF
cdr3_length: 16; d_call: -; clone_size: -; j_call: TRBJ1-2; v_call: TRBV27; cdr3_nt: TGTGCCAGCAGTCCTATTATAGGATTGGGAAACTATGGCTACACCTTC; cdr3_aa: CASSPIIGLGNYGYTF
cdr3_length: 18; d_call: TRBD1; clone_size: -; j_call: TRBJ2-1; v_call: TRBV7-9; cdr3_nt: TGTGCCAGCAGCCACACTCTACAGGGGAACTTGGGGTACAATGAGCAGTTCTTC; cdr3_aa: CASSHTLQGNLGYNEQFF
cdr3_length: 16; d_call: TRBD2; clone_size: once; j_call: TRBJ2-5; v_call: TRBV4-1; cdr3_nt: TGCGCCAGCAGCCAAGGCCAGCGGGGGTACCAAGAGACCCAGTACTTC; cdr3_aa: CASSQGQRGYQETQYF
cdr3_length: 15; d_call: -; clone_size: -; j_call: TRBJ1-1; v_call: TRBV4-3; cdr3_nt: TGCGCCAGCAGCCAAGACCGAACGAGTGGGACTATGGCTTTCTTT; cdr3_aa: CASSQDRTSGTMAFF
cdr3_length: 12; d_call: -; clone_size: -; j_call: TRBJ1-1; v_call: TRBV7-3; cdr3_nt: TGTGCCAGCCCCCCAGGGAGCGCTGAAGCTTTCTTT; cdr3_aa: CASPPGSAEAFF
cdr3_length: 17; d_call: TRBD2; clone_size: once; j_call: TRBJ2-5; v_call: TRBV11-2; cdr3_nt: TGTGCCAGCAGCTTGGGACTAGCGATCTTCCAGGGAGAGACCCAGTACTTC; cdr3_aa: CASSLGLAIFQGETQYF
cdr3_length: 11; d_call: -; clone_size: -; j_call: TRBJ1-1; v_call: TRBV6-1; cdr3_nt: TGTGCCATAGCCTTGAACACTGAAGCTTTCTTT; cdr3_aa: CAIALNTEAFF
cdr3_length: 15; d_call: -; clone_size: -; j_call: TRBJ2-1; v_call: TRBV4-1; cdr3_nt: TGCGCCAGCAGCCAAGATCCAATCCCATACAATGAGCAGTTCTTC; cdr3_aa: CASSQDPIPYNEQFF
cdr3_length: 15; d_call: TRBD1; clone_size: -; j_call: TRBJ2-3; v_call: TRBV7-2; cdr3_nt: TGTGCCAGCAGCTCGACAACAGGGGCCGCAGATACGCAGTATTTT; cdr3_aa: CASSSTTGAADTQYF
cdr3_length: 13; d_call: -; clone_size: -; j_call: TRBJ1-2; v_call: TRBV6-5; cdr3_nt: TGTGCCAGCAGCCTCGGACGGAACTATGGCTACACCTTC; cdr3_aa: CASSLGRNYGYTF
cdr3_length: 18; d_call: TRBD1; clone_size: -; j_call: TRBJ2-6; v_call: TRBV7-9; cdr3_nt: TGTGCCAGCAGCGCAATGGGGACAGGGGCCGCCGGGGCCAACGTCCTGACTTTC; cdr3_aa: CASSAMGTGAAGANVLTF
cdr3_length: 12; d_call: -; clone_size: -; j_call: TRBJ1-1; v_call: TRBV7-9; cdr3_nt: TGTGCCAGCAGCCCGAACAGGGTTGAAGCTTTCTTT; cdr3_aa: CASSPNRVEAFF
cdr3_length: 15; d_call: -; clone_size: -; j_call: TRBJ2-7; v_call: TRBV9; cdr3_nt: TGTGCCAGCAGCGTAGAAGGAGGGGATACCTACGAGCAGTACTTC; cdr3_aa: CASSVEGGDTYEQYF
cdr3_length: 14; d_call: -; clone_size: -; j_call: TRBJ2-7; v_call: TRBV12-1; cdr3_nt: TGTGCCAGCAGCTTTTTGGGCAGAGACTACGAGCAGTACTTC; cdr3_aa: CASSFLGRDYEQYF
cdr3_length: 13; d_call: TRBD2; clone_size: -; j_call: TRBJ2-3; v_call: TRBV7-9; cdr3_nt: TGTGCCAGCAGCCCCCCTCCGGGGGGTACGCAGTATTTT; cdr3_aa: CASSPPPGGTQYF
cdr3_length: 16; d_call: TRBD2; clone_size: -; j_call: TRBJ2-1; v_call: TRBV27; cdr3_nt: TGTGCCAGCAGTTTTTCTAGCGGGAGCCTCTACAATGAGCAGTTCTTC; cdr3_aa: CASSFSSGSLYNEQFF
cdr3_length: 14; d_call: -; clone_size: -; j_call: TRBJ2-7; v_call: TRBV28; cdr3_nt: TGTGCCAGCAGTCATCGGGGAAGCTCCTACGAGCAGTACTTC; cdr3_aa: CASSHRGSSYEQYF
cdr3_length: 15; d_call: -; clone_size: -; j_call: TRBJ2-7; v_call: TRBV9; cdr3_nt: TGTGCCAGCAGCGTAGGTGGCAGCCCTAGGGAGGAGCAGTACTTC; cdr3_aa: CASSVGGSPREEQYF
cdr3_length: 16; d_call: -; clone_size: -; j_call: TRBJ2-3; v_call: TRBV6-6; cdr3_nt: TGTGCCAGCAGGTCTCAGGACCTAGAGTTCACAGATACGCAGTATTTT; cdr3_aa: CASRSQDLEFTDTQYF
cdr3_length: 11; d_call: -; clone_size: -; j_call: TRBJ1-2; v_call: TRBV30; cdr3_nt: TGTGCCTGGAGTGATTTCTATGGCTACACCTTC; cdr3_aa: CAWSDFYGYTF
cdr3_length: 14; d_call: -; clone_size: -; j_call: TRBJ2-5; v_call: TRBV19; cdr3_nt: TGTGCCAGTAGTCCAGAAAACCATCTTGAGACCCAGTACTTC; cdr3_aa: CASSPENHLETQYF
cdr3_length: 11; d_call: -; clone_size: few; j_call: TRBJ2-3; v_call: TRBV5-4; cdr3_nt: TGTGCCAGCAGCTTTACAGATACGCAGTATTTT; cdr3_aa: CASSFTDTQYF
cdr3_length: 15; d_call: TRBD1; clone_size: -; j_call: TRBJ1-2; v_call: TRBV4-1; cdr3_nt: TGCGCCAGCAGCCAAGCGGTACAGGGGAACTATGGCTACACCTTC; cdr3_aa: CASSQAVQGNYGYTF
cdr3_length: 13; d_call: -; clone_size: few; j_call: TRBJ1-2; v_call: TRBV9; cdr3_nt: TGTGCCAGCGGGGGAGATTATAACTATGGCTACACCTTC; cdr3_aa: CASGGDYNYGYTF
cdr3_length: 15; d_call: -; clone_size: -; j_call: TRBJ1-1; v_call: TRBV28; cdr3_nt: TGTGCCAGCAGATTGCTTCCAGGGGTGAACACTGAAGCTTTCTTT; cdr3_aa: CASRLLPGVNTEAFF
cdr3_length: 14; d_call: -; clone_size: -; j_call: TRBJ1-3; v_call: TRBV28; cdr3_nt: TGTGCCAGCAGTTTAGCGGTCTCTGGAAACACCATATATTTT; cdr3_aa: CASSLAVSGNTIYF
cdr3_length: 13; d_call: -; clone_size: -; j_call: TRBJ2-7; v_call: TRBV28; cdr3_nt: TGTGCCAGCAGTGAAGGACAGCCCTACGAGCAGTACTTC; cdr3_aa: CASSEGQPYEQYF
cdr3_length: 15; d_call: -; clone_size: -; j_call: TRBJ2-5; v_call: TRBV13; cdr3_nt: TGTGCCAGCAGCCGCGCCGGGGACTTCCAAGAGACCCAGTACTTC; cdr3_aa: CASSRAGDFQETQYF
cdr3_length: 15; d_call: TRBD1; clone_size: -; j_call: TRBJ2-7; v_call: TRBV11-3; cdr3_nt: TGTGCCAGCAGCTTCAAATACAGGGGAGACTACGAGCAGTACTTC; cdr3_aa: CASSFKYRGDYEQYF
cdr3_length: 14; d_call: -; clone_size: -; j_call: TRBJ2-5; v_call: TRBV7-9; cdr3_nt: TGTGCCAGCAGCTTAGCGGCACCTGCCGAGACCCAGTACTTC; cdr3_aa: CASSLAAPAETQYF
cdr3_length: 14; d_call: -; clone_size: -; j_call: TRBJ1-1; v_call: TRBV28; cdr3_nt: TGTGCCAGCAGTCCGGGACACTTAAACACTGAAGCTTTCTTT; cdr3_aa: CASSPGHLNTEAFF
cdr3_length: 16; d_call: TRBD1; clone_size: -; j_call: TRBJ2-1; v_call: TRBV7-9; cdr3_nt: TGTGCCAGCAGCTTAGGGGACAGGCGGCCTGGGGATGAGCAGTTCTTC; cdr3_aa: CASSLGDRRPGDEQFF
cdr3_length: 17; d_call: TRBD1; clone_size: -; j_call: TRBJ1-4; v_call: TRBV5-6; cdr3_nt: TGTGCCAGCAGCTTTAGGTACAGGGGAGCAACTAATGAAAAACTGTTTTTT; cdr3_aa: CASSFRYRGATNEKLFF
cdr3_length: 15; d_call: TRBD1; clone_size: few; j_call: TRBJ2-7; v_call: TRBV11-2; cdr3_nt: TGTGCCAGCAGCAATTCCGGGACAGGGGATTACGAGCAGTACTTC; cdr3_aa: CASSNSGTGDYEQYF
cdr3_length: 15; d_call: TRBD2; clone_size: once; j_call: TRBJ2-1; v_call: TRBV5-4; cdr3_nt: TGTGCCAGCAGCTTGGTTCTAGCGGGAAACAATGAGCAGTTCTTC; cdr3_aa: CASSLVLAGNNEQFF
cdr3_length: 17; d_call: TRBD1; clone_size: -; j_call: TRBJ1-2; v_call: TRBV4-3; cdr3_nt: TGCGCCAGCAGCCAAGAAATGTGGGAGGGGGCGAATGATGGCTACACCTTC; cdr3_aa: CASSQEMWEGANDGYTF
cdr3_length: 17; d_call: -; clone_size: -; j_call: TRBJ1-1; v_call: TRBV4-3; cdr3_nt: TGCGCCAGCAGCTCAAACAGGTTTCTCTCAGCGAACACTGAAGCTTTCTTT; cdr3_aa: CASSSNRFLSANTEAFF
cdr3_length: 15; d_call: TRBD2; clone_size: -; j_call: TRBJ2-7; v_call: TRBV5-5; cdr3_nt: TGTGCCAGCAGCTTGGGAGCGGGGGGCTCCTACGAGCAGTACTTC; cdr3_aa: CASSLGAGGSYEQYF
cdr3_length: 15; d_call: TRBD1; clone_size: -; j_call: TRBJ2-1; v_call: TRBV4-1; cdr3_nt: TGCGCCAGCAGCCAAGGCCGGACAGGGGTAAATGAGCAGTTCTTC; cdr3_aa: CASSQGRTGVNEQFF
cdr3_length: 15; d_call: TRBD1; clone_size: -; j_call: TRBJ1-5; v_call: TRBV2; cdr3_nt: TGTGCCAGCAGTGAAACGGGACAGAGCAATCAGCCCCAGCATTTT; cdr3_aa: CASSETGQSNQPQHF
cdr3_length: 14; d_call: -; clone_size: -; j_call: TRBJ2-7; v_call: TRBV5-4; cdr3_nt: TGTGCCAGCAGCTTGGAAGGAAACCTATACGAGCAGTACTTC; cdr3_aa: CASSLEGNLYEQYF
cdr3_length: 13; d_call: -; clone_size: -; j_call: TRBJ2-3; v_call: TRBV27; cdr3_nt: TGTGCCAGCCACCAATCTCAGTCACTGCCGCAGTATTTT; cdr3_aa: CASHQSQSLPQYF
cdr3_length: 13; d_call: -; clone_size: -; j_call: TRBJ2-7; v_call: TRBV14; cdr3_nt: TGTGCCAGCAGTGGGGACGGCAGCTACGAGCAGTACTTC; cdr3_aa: CASSGDGSYEQYF
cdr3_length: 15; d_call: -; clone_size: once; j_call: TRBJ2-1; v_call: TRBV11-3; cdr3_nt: TGTGCCAGCAGCTTAATACGGGACTCCTACAATGAGCAGTTCTTC; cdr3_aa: CASSLIRDSYNEQFF